Included here is one TCR beta chain sequence, with context. This specimen belongs to a study of blood T cell repertoires in COVID-19. Study overall: There were acute and convalescent COVID-19 samples, and they came from the United States, Italy and Spain.

Produced via immunoSEQ multiplex PCR; TCRdb's table is partial and in-frame only. The data hold 110,000 or so clones, with more than 70% observed a single time. The germline CDR1 and CDR2 sequences are SGHRS and YFSETQ. The V and J ends lost 2 bases and 6 bases, in that order; junction bases with no gene match: 1. The CDR3 length is 13 residues. The receptor comes from an older woman with COVID-19, enrolled during active disease. The source material was peripheral blood. V and J are TRBV5-1 and TRBJ2-3, with 9 positions matching TRBD2. The CDR3 DNA is TGCGCCAGCAGCTTCGGACTAGCGGATACGCAGTATTTT. As protein: CASSFGLADTQYF.